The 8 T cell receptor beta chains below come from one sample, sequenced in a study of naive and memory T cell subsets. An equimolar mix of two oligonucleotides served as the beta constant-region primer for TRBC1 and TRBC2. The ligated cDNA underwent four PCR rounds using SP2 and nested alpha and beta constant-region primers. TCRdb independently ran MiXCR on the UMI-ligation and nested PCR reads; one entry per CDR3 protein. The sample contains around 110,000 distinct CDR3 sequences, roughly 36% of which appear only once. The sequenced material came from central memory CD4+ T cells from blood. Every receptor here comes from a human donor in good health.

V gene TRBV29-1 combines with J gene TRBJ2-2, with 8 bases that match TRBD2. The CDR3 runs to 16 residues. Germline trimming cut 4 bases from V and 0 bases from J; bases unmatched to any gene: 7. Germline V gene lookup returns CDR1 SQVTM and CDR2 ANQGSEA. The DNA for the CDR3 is TGCAGCGTTGTCTTCCTAGCGGGCGCGAACACCGGGGAGCTGTTTTTT. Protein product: CSVVFLAGANTGELFF.

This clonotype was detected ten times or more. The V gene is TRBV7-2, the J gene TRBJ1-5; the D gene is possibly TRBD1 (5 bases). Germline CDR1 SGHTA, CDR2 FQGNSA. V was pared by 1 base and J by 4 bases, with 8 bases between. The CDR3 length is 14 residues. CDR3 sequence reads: CASSLGGENQPQHF. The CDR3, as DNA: TGTGCCAGCAGCTTAGGAGGGGAAAATCAGCCCCAGCATTTT.

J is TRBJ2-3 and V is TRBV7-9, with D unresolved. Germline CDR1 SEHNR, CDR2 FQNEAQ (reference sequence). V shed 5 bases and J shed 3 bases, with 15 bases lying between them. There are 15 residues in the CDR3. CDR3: CASSPPGRQTDTQYF. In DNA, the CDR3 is TGTGCCAGCAGCCCCCCGGGCAGGCAGACAGATACGCAGTATTTT.

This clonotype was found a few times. The CDR3 nucleotides are TGCAGTGCTAGAGGGACAGGCAACACAGATACGCAGTATTTT. Its protein is CSARGTGNTDTQYF. The chain employs TRBV20-1 and TRBJ2-3; the match to TRBD1 covers 7 bases. The V gene end was trimmed by 1 base and the J gene end by 2 bases; junction bases not matched to a gene: 3. This CDR3 is built from 14 residues. Per germline, CDR1 DFQATT and CDR2 SNEGSKA (reference sequence).

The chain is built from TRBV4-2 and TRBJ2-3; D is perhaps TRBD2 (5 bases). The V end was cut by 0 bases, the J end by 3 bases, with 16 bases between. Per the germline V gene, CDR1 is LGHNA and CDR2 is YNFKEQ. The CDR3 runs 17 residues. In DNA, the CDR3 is TGTGCCAGCAGCCAAGAAGCTCGGGGTAGCATTACAGATACGCAGTATTTT. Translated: CASSQEARGSITDTQYF.

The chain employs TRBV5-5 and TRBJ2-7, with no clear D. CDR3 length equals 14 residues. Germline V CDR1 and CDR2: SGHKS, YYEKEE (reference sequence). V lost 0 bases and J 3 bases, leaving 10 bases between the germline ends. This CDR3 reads CASSLASSVYEQYF. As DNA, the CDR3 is TGTGCCAGCAGCTTGGCGTCCAGTGTCTACGAGCAGTACTTC.

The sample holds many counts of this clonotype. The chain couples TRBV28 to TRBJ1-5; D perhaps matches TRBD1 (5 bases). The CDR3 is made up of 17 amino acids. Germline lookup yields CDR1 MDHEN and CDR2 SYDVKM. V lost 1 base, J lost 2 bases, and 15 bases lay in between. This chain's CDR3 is CASSLSYRRVGNQPQHF. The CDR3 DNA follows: TGTGCCAGCAGTTTATCATACAGGAGAGTGGGCAATCAGCCCCAGCATTTT. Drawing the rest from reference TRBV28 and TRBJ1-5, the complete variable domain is DVKVTQSSRYLVKRTGEKVFLECVQDMDHENMFWYRQDPGLGLRLIYFSYDVKMKEKGDIPEGYSVSREKKERFSLILESASTNQTSMYLCASSLSYRRVGNQPQHFGDGTRLSIL.

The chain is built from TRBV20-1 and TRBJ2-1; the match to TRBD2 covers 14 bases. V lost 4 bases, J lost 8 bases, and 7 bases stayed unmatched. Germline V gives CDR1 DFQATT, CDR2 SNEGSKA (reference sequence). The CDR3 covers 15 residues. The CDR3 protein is CSAIGLAGGLDEQFF. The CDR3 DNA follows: TGCAGTGCTATCGGACTAGCGGGAGGACTGGATGAGCAGTTCTTC.